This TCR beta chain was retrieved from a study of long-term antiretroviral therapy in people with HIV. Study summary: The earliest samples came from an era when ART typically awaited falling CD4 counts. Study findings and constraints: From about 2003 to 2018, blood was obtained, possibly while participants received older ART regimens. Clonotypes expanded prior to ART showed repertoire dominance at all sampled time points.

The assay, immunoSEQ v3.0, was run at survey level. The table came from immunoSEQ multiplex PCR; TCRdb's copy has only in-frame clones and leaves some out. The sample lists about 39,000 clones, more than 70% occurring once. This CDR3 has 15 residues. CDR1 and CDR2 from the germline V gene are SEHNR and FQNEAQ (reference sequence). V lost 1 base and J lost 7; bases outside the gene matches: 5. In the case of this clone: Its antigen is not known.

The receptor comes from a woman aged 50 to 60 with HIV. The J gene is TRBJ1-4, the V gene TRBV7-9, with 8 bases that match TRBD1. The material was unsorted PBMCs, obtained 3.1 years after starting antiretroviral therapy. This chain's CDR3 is CASSLGGTGREKLFF. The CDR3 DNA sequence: TGTGCCAGCAGCTTAGGCGGGACAGGACGTGAAAAACTGTTTTTT.